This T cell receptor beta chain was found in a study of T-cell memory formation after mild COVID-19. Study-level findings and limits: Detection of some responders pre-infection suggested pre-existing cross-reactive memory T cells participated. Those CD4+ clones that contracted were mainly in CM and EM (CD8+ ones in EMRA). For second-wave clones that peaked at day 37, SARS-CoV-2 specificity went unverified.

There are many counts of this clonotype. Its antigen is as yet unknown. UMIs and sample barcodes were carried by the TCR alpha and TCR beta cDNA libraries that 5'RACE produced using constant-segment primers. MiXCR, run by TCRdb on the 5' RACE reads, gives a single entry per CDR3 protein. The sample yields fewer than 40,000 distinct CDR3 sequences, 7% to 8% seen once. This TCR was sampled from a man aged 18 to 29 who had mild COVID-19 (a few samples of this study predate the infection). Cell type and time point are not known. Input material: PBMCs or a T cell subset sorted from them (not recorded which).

For the CDR3, the DNA is TGCGCCAGCAGCTTTGGACAGGATGAAAAACTGTTTTTT. Its translation: CASSFGQDEKLFF. This rearrangement joins TRBV5-1 to TRBJ1-4, with 7 nucleotides matching TRBD1. The junction had 1 base not matched to a gene; V was cut back by 2 bases and J by 6 bases. This CDR3 is 13 amino acids long. Germline loops: CDR1 SGHRS, CDR2 YFSETQ.